These 11 T cell receptor beta chains originate from one sample sequenced in a study of spatial heterogeneity in lung cancer. What these receptors recognize is not known. Stated time point: sample taken at primary tumor resection. TCRdb ran MiXCR on the 5' RACE reads and lists one entry per CDR3 protein. In the table there are more than 2,500 distinct CDR3 sequences, 6% to 9.5% of which are singletons. Notes on the study in general: Tracking of tumor mutation counts was seen in expanded intratumoral alpha and beta TCR counts.

The material was lung tumor tissue, obtained at surgery. These receptors all come from a female donor with early-stage non-small cell lung cancer.

This clonotype is categorized as medium-sized. The rearrangement uses TRBV19 and TRBJ2-2; no clear D gene. The V end was cut by 5 bases, the J end by 6 bases, with 7 bases between. This CDR3 comprises 12 residues. The germline V gene has CDR1 LNHDA and CDR2 SQIVND (reference sequence). CDR3 region: CASSATPGELFF. The CDR3 coding sequence is TGTGCCAGTAGTGCGACCCCCGGGGAGCTGTTTTTT.

This clonotype was counted many times. V gene TRBV29-1 combines with J gene TRBJ1-1, with unresolved D. The CDR3 has 12 amino acids. The germline V gene encodes CDR1 SQVTM and CDR2 ANQGSEA. Deletions cut 7 bases from V and 3 bases from J, with 12 bases between. For the CDR3, the DNA is TGCAGCGCGCGGCCTGGGGACACTGAAGCTTTCTTT. As protein: CSARPGDTEAFF.

This clonotype is labeled as medium-sized. The chain carries TRBV5-1 and TRBJ1-1; weak D call: TRBD1 (5 bases). The CDR3 covers 13 residues. V shed 0 bases and J shed 3 bases, with 6 bases lying between them. Germline CDR1 and CDR2: SGHRS and YFSETQ. In DNA, the CDR3 is TGCGCCAGCAGCTTGGAACAGGACACTGAAGCTTTCTTT. This encodes CASSLEQDTEAFF.

Judged by abundance, this clonotype is large. The rearrangement uses TRBV7-2 and TRBJ2-5, with TRBD1 matching over 10 bases. The CDR3 spans 13 residues. Germline trimming cut 4 bases from V and 4 bases from J; bases unmatched to any gene: 0. Germline CDR1 reads SGHTA; CDR2 reads FQGNSA. The CDR3 DNA sequence: TGTGCCAGCAGCTGGACAGGGGGAGAGACCCAGTACTTC. It encodes CASSWTGGETQYF.

In its sample, this clonotype is large. The V gene is TRBV5-6, the J gene TRBJ2-2; D assignment may be TRBD1 or TRBD2 (6 bases each). There are 16 residues in the CDR3. The V gene lost 2 bases and the J gene lost 0 bases, with 11 bases spanning the gap. Germline V CDR1 and CDR2: SGHDT, YYEEEE. Here the CDR3 DNA reads TGTGCCAGCAGCTTTGAGGGGGGCCCGAACACCGGGGAGCTGTTTTTT. Translating it yields CASSFEGGPNTGELFF.

This clonotype is deemed large. The chain carries TRBV5-1 and TRBJ1-1; 9 bases map to TRBD1. The V gene end was trimmed by 8 bases and the J gene end by 0 bases; junction bases not matched to a gene: 8. CDR3 length equals 15 residues. In germline, CDR1 is SGHRS, CDR2 YFSETQ. CDR3 sequence reads: CASGGQGSLNTEAFF. The CDR3 nucleotides are TGCGCCAGTGGGGGACAGGGCAGCTTGAACACTGAAGCTTTCTTT.

This clonotype is medium-sized. V gene TRBV7-2 combines with J gene TRBJ1-2, with 11 bases lining up with TRBD1. The CDR3 runs to 16 residues. V lost 3 bases to trimming and J lost 7 bases; unmatched junction nucleotides: 10. Per germline, CDR1 SGHTA and CDR2 FQGNSA. The CDR3 is CASSFWSGTGGAGYTF. For the CDR3, the DNA is TGTGCCAGCAGCTTTTGGTCCGGGACAGGGGGGGCTGGCTACACCTTC.

Relative to its sample, this clonotype is medium-sized. The chain joins TRBV5-6 to TRBJ1-2; D unresolved. The germline V and J ends were trimmed by 3 bases and 2 bases, with 14 bases remaining between them. In germline, CDR1 is SGHDT, CDR2 YYEEEE. This CDR3 contains 15 residues. This chain's CDR3 is CASSSLREDNYGYTF. CDR3 nucleotides: TGTGCCAGCAGCTCTCTCCGGGAGGACAACTATGGCTACACCTTC.

By share, this clonotype counts as medium-sized. At one end, the junction sequence differs from germline, possibly due to a read error. The chain has TRBV6-1 and TRBJ2-5; 7 bases agree with TRBD1. CDR1 is MNHNS, CDR2 SASEGT, per germline. CDR3 length: 13 amino acids. CDR3 DNA sequence: TGTGCCAGCAGGGAAGGGACAGAAGAGACCCAGTACTTC. Its translation: CASREGTEETQYF.

By share, this clonotype counts as medium-sized. V is TRBV4-1 and J is TRBJ2-1, with 9 bases fitting TRBD2. Germline lookup yields CDR1 MGHRA and CDR2 YSYEKL. Trimming removed 5 bases from V and 3 bases from J; junction bases left unmatched: 5. CDR3 length: 15 residues. In DNA form, the CDR3 reads TGCGCCAGCAGCGCCTGGACTAGCGTCTACAATGAGCAGTTCTTC. This codes for CASSAWTSVYNEQFF.

This clonotype is labeled medium-sized (0.01 to 0.1%). V is TRBV5-4 and J is TRBJ2-3; possibly TRBD2 for D (6 bases). Deletions cut 4 bases from V and 3 bases from J, with 15 bases between. Germline V gives CDR1 SGHNT, CDR2 YYREEE (reference sequence). The CDR3 is 15 residues long. CDR3 residues: CASSTGTPGTDTQYF. CDR3 sequence (DNA): TGTGCCAGCAGCACCGGGACTCCGGGGACAGATACGCAGTATTTT.